This TCR beta chain was found in a study of cytomegalovirus exposure and HLA in healthy donors. Study conclusions and caveats: Several top significant clusters appeared, in a later analysis, to be linked to common viral pathogens. CMV serostatus alone was available as immune exposure information.

Those who donated were healthy bone marrow donors. Though nominally healthy at sampling, donors likely had unrecorded immune exposures. There are 17 residues in the CDR3. The V end lost 2 bases, the J end lost 0 bases, and 11 bases lay between the germline ends. CDR1 is SGHAT, CDR2 FQDESV, per germline (reference sequence). The PCR had 60 Vbeta and 13 Jbeta primers. TCRdb's copy holds only in-frame clones and misses some; the assay was immunoSEQ multiplex PCR. The sample consists of some 98,000 clones, about 74% of them appearing once. This clone was observed a handful of times. Its antigen is still unknown.

Sequencing used PBMCs. This TCR came from a female donor in good health and CMV-seronegative. The rearrangement joins TRBV11-1 to TRBJ2-6; D is perhaps TRBD1 (6 bases). For the CDR3, the DNA is TGTGCCAGCAGCTTACAGGGGCCCTACTCTGGGGCCAACGTCCTGACTTTC. Protein product: CASSLQGPYSGANVLTF.